These 2 T cell receptor beta chains were all obtained from the same sample, sequenced in a study of GPR56 and killer-like receptors on CD4 memory cells. Five CD4+ populations, defined by killer cell lectin-like receptor and GPR56 markers, were sorted by FACS. TCRdb reanalyzed the reads, giving one entry per CDR3 protein sequence and no DNA. Its table records approximately 3,000 distinct CDR3 sequences. The sample taken for sequencing was memory CD4+ T cells from blood. The receptors here all came from a human donor in good health.

Frequency places this clonotype as large. The chain combines TRBV19 with TRBJ1-5; the TRBD1 assignment by TCRdb is unverifiable without DNA. The CDR3 consists of 16 residues. The germline V gene has CDR1 LNHDA and CDR2 SQIVND (reference sequence). CDR3 protein: CASSTLKGASNQPQHF.

Frequency places this clonotype as medium-sized. This chain's CDR3 is CASSYRSASGLGGTQYF. The genes are TRBV6-6 and TRBJ2-3; TCRdb returns TRBD1, unconfirmable since there is no DNA. The CDR3 length is 17 residues. Germline V CDR1 and CDR2: MNHNY, SVGAGI (reference sequence).